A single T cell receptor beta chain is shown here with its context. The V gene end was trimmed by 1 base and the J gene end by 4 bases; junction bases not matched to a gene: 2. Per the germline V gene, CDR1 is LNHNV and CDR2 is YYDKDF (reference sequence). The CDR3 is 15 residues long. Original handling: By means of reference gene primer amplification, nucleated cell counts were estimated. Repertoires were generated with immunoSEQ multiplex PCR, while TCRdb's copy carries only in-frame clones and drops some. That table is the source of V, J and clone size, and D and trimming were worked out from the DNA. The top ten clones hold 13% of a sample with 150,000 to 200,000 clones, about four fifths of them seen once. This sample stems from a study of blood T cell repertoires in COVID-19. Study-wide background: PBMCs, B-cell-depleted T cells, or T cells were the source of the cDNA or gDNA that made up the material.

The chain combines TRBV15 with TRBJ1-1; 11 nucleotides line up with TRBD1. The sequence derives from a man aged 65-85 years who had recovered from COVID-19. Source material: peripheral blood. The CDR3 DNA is TGTGCCACCAGCAGAGCCGGGACAGGGGGCACTGAAGCTTTCTTT. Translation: CATSRAGTGGTEAFF.